The source of this TCR beta chain is a study of shared clonotypes between healthy human individuals (dated by TCRdb to the early 2020s). Background for the entire study: A few men and a couple of women, aged 18 to 49 years, made up the cohort. For each donor, three plates each were used for CD4 naive and CD4 memory, two plates were used for CD8 naive, and one plate was used for CD8 memory. The study deeply sequenced blood TCR repertoires of five healthy adults to estimate repertoire size and the extent of clonotype sharing between individuals. Different laboratories and diverse techniques were used to prepare libraries and sequence TCR repertoires, to increase sequencing depth and limit assay-specific biases. Per donor, leukapheresis produced somewhere between about 0.85 and 8.9 billion PBMCs.

CDR1 LGHNA and CDR2 YNFKEQ were looked up in the germline V gene. From its cysteine to its phenylalanine, the CDR3 spans 16 amino acids. Just CDR3 DNA is preserved here, 48 bases in frame from base 1. CD8 naive samples consisted of CD45RO-negative cells that were positively selected for CCR7, yielding a CD45RA+CCR7+ population without TemRA cells. Donors were healthy HIV-negative adults with no recently reported acute infections or vaccinations. All donors were Caucasian adults living in Nashville, Tennessee, USA. After blood collection by leukapheresis, PBMCs were isolated using Ficoll-Histopaque density gradient centrifugation and then cryopreserved in the vapor phase of liquid nitrogen. Purity and quantity of every magnetically sorted T cell population were checked by analytical flow cytometry. From each sorted fraction, genomic DNA was isolated and quantified by UV absorbance on a Nanodrop 2000c.

As concerns this clone: Which antigen it targets is not known. The sample holds no much larger clone one base away, and base qualities are not on file.

TCR CDR3 regions were amplified from genomic DNA by multiplex PCR using the deep immunoSEQ assay. Genomic DNA extracted from each cell subset was distributed evenly over all wells of several immunoSEQ 96-well plates, and each plate served as one replicate. For sorted subsets, each replicate PCR was loaded with about 0.2 ug genomic DNA, equivalent to 25,000 to 30,000 T cell genomes. The purified libraries were quantified using a Qubit 3.0 fluorometer, sized with a Bioanalyzer 2100, and then quantified again using the KAPA Library Quantification kit. Every immunoSEQ 96-well plate was sequenced on a separate single-read 150-cycle Illumina NextSeq 550 flow cell. As for the authors' bioinformatics: Because the immunoSEQ output included only junctional sequences and no quality scores, the filtering could not be the same as the filtering used for full-length reads. Sequences were annotated with PyIR, a Python wrapper for IgBLAST v1.9, using IMGT germline references to assign V/J genes and CDR3. Reads with weak V/J assignments (E-value above 1e-6), missing CDR3, stop codons, out-of-frame junctions, or ambiguous translated residues were removed. V3J clonotypes were defined as sequences sharing an identical inferred V gene, J gene, and CDR3 amino acid sequence. To compute the percentage overlap between repertoires, the number of shared unique clonotypes was divided by the size of the smaller repertoire. Repertoire richness was assessed with RTK rarefaction, the Chao1 estimator, and Recon v2.1 estimates of unobserved clonotypes. Generation probabilities for all TCRbeta clonotypes obtained by the gDNA method from a handful of donors were computed using OLGA. The source is immuneACCESS, and TCRdb retained only in-frame sequences with V and J called. Part of the clones is not carried over; for the studies checked, unresolved V genes explain less than half of this, and the remainder is unexplained. The V and J calls and clone size come from that table; D and trimming were worked out from the DNA. Counted in this sample were about 590,000 clones; about 95% of them appeared once. Roughly 0.1% of the sample is taken by the ten largest.

The paper's findings and limits, for the study overall: Based on pairwise subsampling, the degree of clonotype sharing among donors was expected to be affected by sequencing depth. Because the study included only a small number of donors, the genetic and exposure-history diversity represented was limited. Sharing across several donors was observed for about 5% of naive CD4, over 3% of naive CD8, roughly 2.3% of memory CD4, and roughly 0.43% of memory CD8 clonotypes. Sampling was restricted to blood, and TCR repertoires in tissues likely differ from the TCR repertoires found in blood. Higher generation probabilities were observed for clonotypes shared by all four sorted-subset donors than for non-shared clonotypes. Even with the large sequencing depth, rarefaction of the sorted-subset datasets indicated that sequencing was incomplete. Larger estimated clonotype richness was generally found for naive subsets than for memory subsets.

The TCR comes from a woman between 25 and 40 years old in good health. Recombination linked TRBV4-2 to TRBJ2-5; 10 of the junction bases match TRBD2. The DNA matches TRBJ2-7 better at its end, which makes the J call doubtful. Sequenced: naive CD8+ T cells sorted from blood. The cell subset or site label on this specimen signifies: CD45RA+CCR7+. The CDR3 here reads CASSQDEASGRSEQYF. The DNA sequence reads TGTGCCAGCAGCCAAGATGAGGCTAGCGGGAGAAGCGAGCAGTACTTC.